This note documents a single T cell receptor (beta chain) sequence. The target antigen is unknown. This specimen comes from a study of blood T cells in healthy people across ages. Findings of the study overall: There were more naive CD4+ cells and higher diversity in long-lived donors than in aged donors.

PBMCs were isolated at a quantity of at least 6 million per sample. The second PCR ran roughly 6 to 11 cycles with a sample-barcoded 5' primer and J-beta primers. The template-switch adaptor was a 5' adaptor with 12 random nucleotides. It tagged each cDNA molecule. Sequencing recovered at least 2.5 million CDR3-containing paired-end reads from each sample. TCRdb re-called the 5' RACE reads with MiXCR, one entry per CDR3 protein. The data hold around 650,000 distinct CDR3 sequences, with 35% to 50% observed a single time. The CDR3 covers 14 residues. The germline gives CDR1 DFQATT, CDR2 SNEGSKA (reference sequence). Trimming shortened V by 2 bases and J by 6 bases, and 16 bases separated the two germline ends.

The TCR sequence derives from a man aged 80 or over in good health. Sequenced material: blood. The chain has TRBV20-1 and TRBJ1-1; D is perhaps TRBD1 (6 bases). CDR3 loop: CSARLRGFIAEAFF. The CDR3 nucleotides are TGCAGTGCTAGACTCAGGGGTTTTATCGCTGAAGCTTTCTTT.